The clone carrying this T cell receptor (beta chain) was recorded once. The data originate from a study of blood T cell repertoires in COVID-19. Whole-study context: Collection of acute and convalescent COVID-19 samples took place in the United States, Italy and Spain. The cDNA or gDNA used as material had been derived from T cells, B-cell-depleted T cells, or PBMCs.

V was cut by 5 bases and J by 1 base, with 11 bases left in between. CDR1 is MNHEY and CDR2 is SMNVEV in the germline V gene (reference sequence). This CDR3 comprises 14 residues. The authors' processing: Estimation of nucleated cell counts was performed using reference gene primer amplification. Profiling relied on immunoSEQ multiplex PCR, and the TCRdb table lists in-frame clones only, not all of them. Clone size and the V and J calls come from that table; the DNA yielded D and trimming. This table has approximately 120,000 clones, about 86% appearing once. Material: peripheral blood. The clonotype was recovered from a woman between 45 and 60 years old with acute or convalescent COVID-19. The J gene is TRBJ1-1, the V gene TRBV27; D call uncertain. The CDR3 loop is CASSPKRGNTEAFF. For the CDR3, the DNA is TGTGCCAGCAGTCCAAAGCGGGGGAACACTGAAGCTTTCTTT.